What follows describes a single T cell receptor beta chain. The antigen is undetermined. The sample belongs to a study of OX40 agonist ivuxolimab in advanced cancers. Overall study findings and caveats: The authors also found low normalized T-cell clonal expansion in some nonresponders.

Produced via immunoSEQ multiplex PCR; TCRdb's table is partial and in-frame only. The data hold approximately 46,000 clones, with roughly 80% observed a single time. The CDR3 has 16 residues. V was trimmed by 7 bases and J by 4 bases, leaving 22 bases between them. The germline gives CDR1 MDHEN, CDR2 SYDVKM. Material: CD4+ or CD8+ T cells sorted from blood, obtained in a trial of the OX40 agonist ivuxolimab. This sequence was found in an adult with an advanced solid tumor such as melanoma, head and neck, liver or kidney cancer. V and J are TRBV28 and TRBJ1-2, with D possibly TRBD1 on 6 matching bases. CDR3 in DNA: TGTGCCAGCAAGTCAGCGGGGGCGGGTCGAGTCTATGGCTACACCTTC. Translating gives CASKSAGAGRVYGYTF.